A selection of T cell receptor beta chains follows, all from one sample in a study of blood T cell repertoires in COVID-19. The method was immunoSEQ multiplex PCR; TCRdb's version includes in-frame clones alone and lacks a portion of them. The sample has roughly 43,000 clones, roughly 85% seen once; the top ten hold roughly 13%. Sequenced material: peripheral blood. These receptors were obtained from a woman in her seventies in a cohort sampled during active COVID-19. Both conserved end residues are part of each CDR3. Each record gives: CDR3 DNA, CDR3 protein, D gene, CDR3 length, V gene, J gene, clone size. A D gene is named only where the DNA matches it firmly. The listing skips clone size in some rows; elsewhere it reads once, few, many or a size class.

TGTGCCAGCAGCGTAGGTCCCGGGACAGGGGCGGCCTCCAATGAGCAGTTCTTC	CASSVGPGTGAASNEQFF	TRBD1	18	TRBV9	TRBJ2-1	NA
TGTGCCAGCAGCTTGGAGGGGGGCTACACCTTC	CASSLEGGYTF	NA	11	TRBV5-4	TRBJ1-2	few
TGTGCCAGCAGTCGAATAGGGGAGGGGGAAGAGACCCAGTACTTC	CASSRIGEGEETQYF	NA	15	TRBV5-4	TRBJ2-5	once
TGTGCCAGCTCACCGGGGCAGGGCGGCACAGATACGCAGTATTTT	CASSPGQGGTDTQYF	NA	15	TRBV18	TRBJ2-3	NA
TGTGCCAGCAGCGACCGACAGGGGAGGAATTCACCCCTCCACTTT	CASSDRQGRNSPLHF	TRBD1	15	TRBV5-8	TRBJ1-6	NA
TGTGCCAGCAGCTTATCCCCACCACTTATAAACATTCAGTACTTC	CASSLSPPLINIQYF	NA	15	TRBV11-2	TRBJ2-4	once
TGTGCCAGCAGCCCCACAGGACACTACGAGCAGTACTTC	CASSPTGHYEQYF	NA	13	TRBV11-3	TRBJ2-7	NA
TGTGCCAGCAGCTCGGGCAGCGGGAGTGGGGTCTACAATGAGCAGTTCTTC	CASSSGSGSGVYNEQFF	TRBD2	17	TRBV7-6	TRBJ2-1	NA
TGTGCCAGCAGCTTAGCACTAGCGGGAAATAGGGGCGGGGAGCTGTTTTTT	CASSLALAGNRGGELFF	TRBD2	17	TRBV7-2	TRBJ2-2	once
TGCAGCGTTGGGCTGGGGGGGGCTGGTGAAGCTTTCTTT	CSVGLGGAGEAFF	NA	13	TRBV29-1	TRBJ1-1	NA
TGTGCCAGCAGTGACACAGGTTATAGCAATCAGCCCCAGCATTTT	CASSDTGYSNQPQHF	NA	15	TRBV6-1	TRBJ1-5	once
TGTGCCAGCAGCCCTTCGACAGGGATGGGCGATACGCAGTATTTT	CASSPSTGMGDTQYF	TRBD1	15	TRBV7-6	TRBJ2-3	NA